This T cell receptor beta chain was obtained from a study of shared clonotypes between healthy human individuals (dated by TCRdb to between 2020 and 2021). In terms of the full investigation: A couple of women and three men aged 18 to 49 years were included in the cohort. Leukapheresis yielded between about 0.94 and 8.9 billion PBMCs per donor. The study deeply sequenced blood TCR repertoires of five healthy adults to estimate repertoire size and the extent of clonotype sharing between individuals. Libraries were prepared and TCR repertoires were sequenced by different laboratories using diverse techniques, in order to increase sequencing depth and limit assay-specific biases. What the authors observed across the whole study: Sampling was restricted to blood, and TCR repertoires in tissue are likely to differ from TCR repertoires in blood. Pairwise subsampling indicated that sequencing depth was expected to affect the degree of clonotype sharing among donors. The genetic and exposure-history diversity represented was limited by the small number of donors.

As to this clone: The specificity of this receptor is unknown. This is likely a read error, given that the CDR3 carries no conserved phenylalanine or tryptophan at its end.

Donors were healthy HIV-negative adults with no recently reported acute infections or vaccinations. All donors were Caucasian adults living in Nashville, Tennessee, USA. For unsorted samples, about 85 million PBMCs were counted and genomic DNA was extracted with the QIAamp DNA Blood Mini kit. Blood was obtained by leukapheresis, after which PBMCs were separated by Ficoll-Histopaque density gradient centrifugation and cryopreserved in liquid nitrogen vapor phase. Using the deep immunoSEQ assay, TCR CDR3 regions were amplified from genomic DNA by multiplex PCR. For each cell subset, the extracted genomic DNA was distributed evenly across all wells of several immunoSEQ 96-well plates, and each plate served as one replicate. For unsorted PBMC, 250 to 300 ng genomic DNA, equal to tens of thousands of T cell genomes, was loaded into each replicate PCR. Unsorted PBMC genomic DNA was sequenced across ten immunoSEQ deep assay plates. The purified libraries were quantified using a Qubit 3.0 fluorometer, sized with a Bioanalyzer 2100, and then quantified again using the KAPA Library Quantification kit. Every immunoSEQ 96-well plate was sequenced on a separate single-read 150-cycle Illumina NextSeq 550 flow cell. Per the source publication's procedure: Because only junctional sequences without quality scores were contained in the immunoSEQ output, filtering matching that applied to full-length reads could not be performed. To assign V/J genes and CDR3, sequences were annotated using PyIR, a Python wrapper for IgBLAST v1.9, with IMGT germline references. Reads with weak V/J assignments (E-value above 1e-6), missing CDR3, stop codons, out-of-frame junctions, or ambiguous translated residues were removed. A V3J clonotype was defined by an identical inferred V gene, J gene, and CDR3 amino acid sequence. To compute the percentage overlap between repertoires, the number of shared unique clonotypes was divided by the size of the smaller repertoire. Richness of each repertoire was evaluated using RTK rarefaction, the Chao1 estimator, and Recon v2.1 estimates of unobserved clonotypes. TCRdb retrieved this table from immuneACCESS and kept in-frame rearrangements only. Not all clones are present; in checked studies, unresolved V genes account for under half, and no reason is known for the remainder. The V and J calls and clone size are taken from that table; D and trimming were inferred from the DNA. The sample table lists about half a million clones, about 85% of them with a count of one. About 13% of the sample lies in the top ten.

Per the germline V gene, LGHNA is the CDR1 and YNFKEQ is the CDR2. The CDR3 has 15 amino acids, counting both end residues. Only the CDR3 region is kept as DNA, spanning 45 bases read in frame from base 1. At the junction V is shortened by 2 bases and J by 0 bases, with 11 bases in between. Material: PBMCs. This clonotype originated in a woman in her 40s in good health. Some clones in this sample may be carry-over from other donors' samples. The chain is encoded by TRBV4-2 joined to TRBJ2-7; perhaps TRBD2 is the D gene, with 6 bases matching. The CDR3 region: CASSQTRGSSYEQYL. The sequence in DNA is TGTGCCAGCAGCCAAACCCGGGGGAGCTCCTACGAGCAGTACCTC.